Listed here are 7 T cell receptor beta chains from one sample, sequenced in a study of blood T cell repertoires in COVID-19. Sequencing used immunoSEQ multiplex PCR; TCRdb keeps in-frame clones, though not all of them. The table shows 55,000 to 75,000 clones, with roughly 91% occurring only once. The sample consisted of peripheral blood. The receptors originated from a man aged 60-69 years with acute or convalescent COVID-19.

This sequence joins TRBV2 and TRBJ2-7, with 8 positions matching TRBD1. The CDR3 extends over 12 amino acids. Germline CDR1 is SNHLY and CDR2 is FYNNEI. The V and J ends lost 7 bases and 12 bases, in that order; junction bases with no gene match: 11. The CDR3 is CASISGTGFLYF. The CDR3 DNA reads TGTGCCAGCATTTCCGGGACAGGATTTCTGTACTTC.

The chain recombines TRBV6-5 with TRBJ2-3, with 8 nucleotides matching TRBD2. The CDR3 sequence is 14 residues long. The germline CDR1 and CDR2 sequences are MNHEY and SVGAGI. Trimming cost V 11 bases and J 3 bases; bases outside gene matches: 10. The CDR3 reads CALGSRGVTDTQYF. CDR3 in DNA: TGTGCCCTTGGATCGCGGGGGGTAACAGATACGCAGTATTTT.

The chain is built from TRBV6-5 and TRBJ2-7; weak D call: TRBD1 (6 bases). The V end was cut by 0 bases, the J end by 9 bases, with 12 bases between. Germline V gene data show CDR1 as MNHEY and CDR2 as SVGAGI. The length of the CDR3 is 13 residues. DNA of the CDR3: TGTGCCAGCAGTTACTCGAGGGGGAGCTGGCAGTACTTC. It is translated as CASSYSRGSWQYF.

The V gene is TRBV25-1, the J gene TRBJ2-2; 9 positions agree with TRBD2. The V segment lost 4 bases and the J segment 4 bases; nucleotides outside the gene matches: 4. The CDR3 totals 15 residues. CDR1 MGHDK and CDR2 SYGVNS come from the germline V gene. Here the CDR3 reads CASSVAGAGTGELFF. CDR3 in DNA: TGTGCCAGCAGTGTAGCGGGGGCCGGCACCGGGGAGCTGTTTTTT.

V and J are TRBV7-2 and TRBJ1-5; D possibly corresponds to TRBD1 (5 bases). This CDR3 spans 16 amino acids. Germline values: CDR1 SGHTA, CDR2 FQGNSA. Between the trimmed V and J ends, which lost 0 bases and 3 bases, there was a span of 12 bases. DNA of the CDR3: TGTGCCAGCAGCTTAGCCGCAGACAGTTACAATCAGCCCCAGCATTTT. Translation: CASSLAADSYNQPQHF.

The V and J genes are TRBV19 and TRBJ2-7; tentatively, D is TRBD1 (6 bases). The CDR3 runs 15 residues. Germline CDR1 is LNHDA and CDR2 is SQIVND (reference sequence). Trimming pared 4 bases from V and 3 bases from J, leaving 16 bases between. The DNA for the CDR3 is TGTGCCAGTAGTACCGCCTTGGGACACCTCTACGAGCAGTACTTC. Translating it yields CASSTALGHLYEQYF.

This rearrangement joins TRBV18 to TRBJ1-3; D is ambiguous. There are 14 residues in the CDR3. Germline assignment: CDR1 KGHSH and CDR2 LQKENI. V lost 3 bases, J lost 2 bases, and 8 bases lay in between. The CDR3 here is CASSPSPPGNTIYF. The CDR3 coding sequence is TGTGCCAGCTCACCGAGCCCGCCTGGAAACACCATATATTTT.